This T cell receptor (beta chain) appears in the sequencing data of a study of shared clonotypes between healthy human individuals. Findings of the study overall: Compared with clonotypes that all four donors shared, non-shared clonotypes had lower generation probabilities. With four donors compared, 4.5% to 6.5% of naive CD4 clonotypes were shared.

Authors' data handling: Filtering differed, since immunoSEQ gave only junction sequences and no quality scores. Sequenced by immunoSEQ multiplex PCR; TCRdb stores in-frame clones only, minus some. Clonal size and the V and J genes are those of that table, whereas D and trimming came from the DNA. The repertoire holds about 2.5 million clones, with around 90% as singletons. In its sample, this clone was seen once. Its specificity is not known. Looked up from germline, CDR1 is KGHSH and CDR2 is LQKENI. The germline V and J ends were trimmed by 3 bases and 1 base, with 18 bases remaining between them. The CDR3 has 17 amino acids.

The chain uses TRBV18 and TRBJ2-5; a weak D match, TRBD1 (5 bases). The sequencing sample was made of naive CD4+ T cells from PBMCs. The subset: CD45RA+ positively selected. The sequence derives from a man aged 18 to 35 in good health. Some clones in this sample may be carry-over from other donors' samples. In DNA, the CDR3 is TGTGCCAGCTCACCTCTAAATTCGGACACCCTCCAAGAGACCCAGTACTTC. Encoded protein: CASSPLNSDTLQETQYF.